The clone carrying this T cell receptor (beta chain) is medium-sized by share. The antigen is not known. The CDR3 extends over 15 amino acids. The V end was cut by 6 bases, the J end by 0 bases, with 14 bases between. Amplification of TRBV12-4/TRBJ1-2 clonotypes used adaptor-ligated barcode primers. TCRdb recomputed calls from the multiplex PCR reads with MiXCR, one row per CDR3 protein. The sample gives some 660 distinct CDR3 sequences, around 32% of which show up once; 20% to 25% is in the top ten. Findings and caveats of the study: Under 2% of tumor Treg sequences matched blood Tregs or memory cells. Tumor memory CD4+ T cell TCR gene usage was found to cluster with blood and lymph node memory CD4+ cells and with lymph node naive CD4+ cells. Tumor Treg TCRs overlapped most with tumor naive CD4+ cells.

This TCR derives from a female donor with breast cancer. The sample taken for sequencing was memory CD4+ T cells sorted from blood. Stated subset: memory CD4+ T cells, CD4+CD45RO+CD25-. The chain links TRBV12-3 or TRBV12-4 to TRBJ1-2; no clear D gene. CDR3 loop: CASSSSTVTNYGYTF. The CDR3 DNA is TGTGCCAGCAGCTCTTCGACGGTTACTAACTATGGCTACACCTTC.